The subject of this entry is one T cell receptor (beta chain). Its antigen is undetermined. These data are taken from a study of shared clonotypes between healthy human individuals. Broader study findings: Approximately 5.3% was the fraction of naive CD4 clonotypes found shared across several donors. As a rule, naive subsets had a larger estimated richness than memory subsets.

Terminally differentiated effector memory CD45RA+ cells were left out of the naive CD8 fraction, which was CD45RO-negative and positively selected for CCR7. All donors were Caucasian adults living in Nashville, Tennessee. The material for each subset, its genomic DNA, was split evenly across several immunoSEQ plates. Libraries were prepared by immunoSEQ multiplex PCR; TCRdb keeps only in-frame clonotypes and omits some of them. This table holds more than 2 million clones, 85% to 95% found once. The specimen was naive CD8+ T cells sorted from blood. The source of this sequence is a young man in good health.

The CDR3 sequence is CASRRTGGLIDEQYF. The CDR3 nucleotides are TGCGCCAGCAGACGGACAGGTGGGCTAATCGACGAGCAGTACTTC. V and J are TRBV5-1 and TRBJ2-7, with TRBD1 matching over 7 bases. Unmatched junction bases numbered 13, after V lost 5 bases and J lost 5 bases. Looked up from germline, CDR1 is SGHRS and CDR2 is YFSETQ. The CDR3 is 15 amino acids.